This TCR beta chain was recorded in a study of blood T cells in healthy people across ages. Study-level results: Naive T cell percentage showed a strong correlation with TCR beta diversity. Significant beta diversity loss was already apparent by age approximately 38, declining roughly linearly. Estimates based on one million T cells were treated as lower bounds.

In the case of this clonotype: Its specificity is not known.

Using a J-beta primer mix together with a sample-barcoded 5' primer, a second PCR was run for roughly 7 to 12 cycles. Each TCR beta cDNA got a 12-nucleotide random molecular identifier. TCRdb re-called the 5' RACE reads through MiXCR, storing one row per CDR3 protein. The profile shows 2 million or so distinct CDR3 sequences, less than 50% of them singletons. The length of the CDR3 is 15 residues. V shed 0 bases, J shed 1 base, and the junction held 2 bases outside the gene matches. The germline gives CDR1 KGHSH, CDR2 LQKENI. The sequencing input was blood. The rearrangement joins TRBV18 to TRBJ2-7, with 8 bases identical to TRBD2. This clonotype was obtained from a woman in her 40s in good health. CDR3 loop: CASSPPAGGSYEQYF. The CDR3 nucleotides read TGTGCCAGCTCACCACCGGCGGGGGGATCCTACGAGCAGTACTTC.